The clone carrying this T cell receptor (beta chain) was counted a single time. Its cognate antigen is unknown. The data stem from a study of T cell responses to AZD1222 COVID-19 vaccine. General study results and limits: Seropositivity was recorded at baseline in only a handful of AZD1222 recipients. White British donors predominated, females outnumbered males, and clonal diversity was possibly underestimated.

V lost 2 bases, J lost 3 bases, and 17 bases lay in between. Germline V gives CDR1 LGHDT, CDR2 YNNKEL (reference sequence). This CDR3 spans 18 amino acids. Pooling of second doses given at about 4 or about 12 weeks was done. Repertoires were generated with immunoSEQ multiplex PCR, while TCRdb's copy carries only in-frame clones and drops some. This table holds 110,000 or so clones, more than 70% found once. The sequence derives from an adult who received the AZD1222 COVID-19 vaccine. The rearrangement joins TRBV3-1 (or the pseudogene TRBV3-2) to TRBJ1-6; D may be TRBD1 (6 bases). Sequences were derived from peripheral blood, sampled 28 days after the second AZD1222 dose. The chain's CDR3 is CASSQFPAGAIYNSPLHF. The CDR3 region has the DNA TGTGCCAGCAGCCAATTCCCGGCAGGGGCTATCTATAATTCACCCCTCCACTTT.